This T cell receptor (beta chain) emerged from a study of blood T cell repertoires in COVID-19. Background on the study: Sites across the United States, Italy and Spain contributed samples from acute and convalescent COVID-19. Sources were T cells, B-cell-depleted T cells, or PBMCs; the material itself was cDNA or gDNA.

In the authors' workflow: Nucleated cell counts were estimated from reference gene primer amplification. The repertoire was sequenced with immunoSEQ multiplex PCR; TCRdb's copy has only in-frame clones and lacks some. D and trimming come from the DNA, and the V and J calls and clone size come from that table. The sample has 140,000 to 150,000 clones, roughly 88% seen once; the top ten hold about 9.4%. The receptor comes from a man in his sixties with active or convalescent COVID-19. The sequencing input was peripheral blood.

CDR3 coding DNA: TGTGCCAGCAGCGGAGGGGCCCGGGGTGGCATTCAGTACTTC. Protein product: CASSGGARGGIQYF. This sequence joins TRBV7-2 and TRBJ2-4; a possible D gene is TRBD2 (6 bases). V was trimmed by 5 bases and J by 9 bases, leaving 17 bases between them. The V gene's germline CDR1 is SGHTA and CDR2 FQGNSA. The CDR3 has 14 amino acids.